Sequencing of this T cell receptor (beta chain) was carried out in a study of Graves' ophthalmopathy and Graves' hyperthyroidism. In its sample, this clonotype was seen a few times. Germline trimming cut 5 bases from V and 6 bases from J; bases unmatched to any gene: 9. The CDR3 sequence is 14 residues long. Germline CDR1 is SGHTA and CDR2 is FQGNSA. RNA transcripts served as template for amplifying TCR beta CDR3 sequences. Following a first-round RT-PCR that used HTBI primers, a second-round multiplex PCR was carried out. TCRdb reanalysed the multiplex PCR reads using MiXCR and keeps one entry per CDR3 protein. Seen here are around 1.1 million distinct CDR3 sequences, about 35% observed once, and the top ten hold 11%.

Sequenced: peripheral blood or thyroid tissue (not recorded which). The chain has TRBV7-2 and TRBJ2-7, with 8 nucleotides matching TRBD2. The clonotype was recovered from an adult man with Graves' hyperthyroidism. The CDR3 DNA is TGTGCCAGCAGCCCAGGGGAGCGGGAGTCCGAGCAGTACTTC. It translates to CASSPGERESEQYF.